This T cell receptor (beta chain) was recovered during a study of CD8 T cells in Susac syndrome. On this clonotype itself: Its antigen is not identified.

Study observations and caveats: As acknowledged by the study, its TCR sequencing and HLA analysis included a relatively small number of individuals.

Germline V CDR1 and CDR2: MDHEN, SYDVKM. The CDR3 loop spans 15 amino acids. The junction had 9 bases not matched to a gene; V was cut back by 8 bases and J by 0 bases. cDNA came from approximately 0.5 to 1 ug RNA primed by random hexamers. Amplification of TCR beta CDR3 used immunoSEQ multiplex PCR across 54 Vbeta and 13 Jbeta. TCRdb analysed the immunoSEQ multiplex PCR reads with MiXCR anew, one entry per CDR3 protein. The sample gives about 150,000 distinct CDR3 sequences, approximately 96% of which show up once; approximately 0.08% is in the top ten. Sequencing was done on a sample of CD4+ T cells from PBMCs. The chain recombines TRBV28 with TRBJ2-7, with 8 positions matching TRBD2. The source of this sequence is a human donor with Susac syndrome. The CDR3 nucleotides read TGTGCCAGCTCACCCCCGGCGGGGGGCTCCTACGAGCAGTACTTC. It yields the protein CASSPPAGGSYEQYF.